These T cell receptor beta chains were read from a single sample in a study of T cell responses to AZD1222 COVID-19 vaccine. The method was immunoSEQ multiplex PCR; TCRdb's version includes in-frame clones alone and lacks a portion of them. The sample records tens of thousands of clones, about nine tenths being singletons. The starting material was peripheral blood, obtained on day 0 of AZD1222 vaccination. These receptors originate from an adult in good health. The CDR3 runs from the conserved cysteine through the conserved F or W. D genes are given only for firm matches.

V gene: TRBV3-1/TRBV3-2; D gene: .; CDR3 protein: CASSQDSSGANVLTF
V gene: TRBV30; D gene: .; CDR3 protein: CAWSRVSNTEAFF
V gene: TRBV6-5; D gene: TRBD1; CDR3 protein: CASRQGYNEQFF
V gene: TRBV7-9; D gene: .; CDR3 protein: CASSSGAGYTF
V gene: TRBV4-2; D gene: .; CDR3 protein: CASSQGGYEQYF
V gene: TRBV10-3; D gene: TRBD2; CDR3 protein: CAISRTSGSYNEQFF
V gene: TRBV4-2; D gene: .; CDR3 protein: CASSQDGRPGNDYGYTF
V gene: TRBV3-1/TRBV3-2; D gene: .; CDR3 protein: CASSPRVTTYEQYF
V gene: TRBV29-1; D gene: TRBD1; CDR3 protein: CSAGGTGEASGNTIYF
V gene: TRBV6-5; D gene: .; CDR3 protein: CASQSPTEAFF
V gene: TRBV12-3/TRBV12-4; D gene: .; CDR3 protein: CASSLGYGYTF